Listed below are T cell receptor beta chains from one sample, sequenced in a study of identical twins. TCRdb passed the 5' RACE reads through MiXCR, listing each CDR3 protein once. Counted here are roughly 480,000 distinct CDR3 sequences, 24% occurring once; the ten biggest clones make up 2.9%. This same sample was also part of a study on T cells expressing NK-cell markers.

The sequenced sample consisted of CD4+ T cells sorted from blood. Receptors originate from a woman aged 18-35 years in good health. CDR3s include the opening cysteine and the closing phenylalanine or tryptophan. Each record gives: CDR3 length, J gene, V gene, CDR3 protein.

len: 15; j_gene: TRBJ2-7; v_gene: TRBV7-9; CDR3aa: CASSLVGVSAYEQYF
len: 15; j_gene: TRBJ2-1; v_gene: TRBV5-1; CDR3aa: CASVRGAGGGDEQFF
len: 16; j_gene: TRBJ2-1; v_gene: TRBV12-3/TRBV12-4; CDR3aa: CASNLIAGRVNNEQFF
len: 14; j_gene: TRBJ2-1; v_gene: TRBV20-1; CDR3aa: CSASGGQGVDEQFF
len: 14; j_gene: TRBJ2-3; v_gene: TRBV12-2; CDR3aa: CASRLKTSADTQYF
len: 18; j_gene: TRBJ2-1; v_gene: TRBV5-1; CDR3aa: CASSLGLAGNLKANEQFF
len: 13; j_gene: TRBJ1-1; v_gene: TRBV5-1; CDR3aa: CASSLSLKTEAFF
len: 14; j_gene: TRBJ2-1; v_gene: TRBV7-2; CDR3aa: CAIIRRSSYNEQFF
len: 13; j_gene: TRBJ1-6; v_gene: TRBV2; CDR3aa: CASRGDTASSLHF
len: 16; j_gene: TRBJ1-1; v_gene: TRBV5-1; CDR3aa: CASSFILRKPNTEAFF
len: 14; j_gene: TRBJ1-4; v_gene: TRBV3-1; CDR3aa: CASSQPGQEEKLFF
len: 15; j_gene: TRBJ2-1; v_gene: TRBV6-1; CDR3aa: CASRPLAGGPGEQFF
len: 14; j_gene: TRBJ2-1; v_gene: TRBV12-5; CDR3aa: CASVPGTSPNEQFF
len: 17; j_gene: TRBJ2-2; v_gene: TRBV20-1; CDR3aa: CSARDFSRLADTGELFF
len: 17; j_gene: TRBJ1-1; v_gene: TRBV21-1; CDR3aa: CASSQNTPAGANTEAFF
len: 12; j_gene: TRBJ2-7; v_gene: TRBV12-3/TRBV12-4; CDR3aa: CASSWKGREQYF
len: 12; j_gene: TRBJ2-7; v_gene: TRBV29-1; CDR3aa: CSVVLDSYEQYF
len: 12; j_gene: TRBJ1-4; v_gene: TRBV7-9; CDR3aa: CASSPRGSQLFF
len: 14; j_gene: TRBJ2-1; v_gene: TRBV19; CDR3aa: CASRQRGMDLEQFF
len: 15; j_gene: TRBJ2-7; v_gene: TRBV11-2; CDR3aa: CASSLEPGTPHRQYF
len: 10; j_gene: TRBJ2-3; v_gene: TRBV5-1; CDR3aa: CASGGDTQYF
len: 14; j_gene: TRBJ2-5; v_gene: TRBV5-1; CDR3aa: CASTHGPTEETQYF
len: 14; j_gene: TRBJ2-7; v_gene: TRBV6-5; CDR3aa: CASSLGHPSYEQYF
len: 13; j_gene: TRBJ2-3; v_gene: TRBV7-9; CDR3aa: CASTKRETDTQYF
len: 12; j_gene: TRBJ2-5; v_gene: TRBV15; CDR3aa: CATRDREETQYF
len: 13; j_gene: TRBJ2-3; v_gene: TRBV10-1; CDR3aa: CASSPGGLDTQYF
len: 12; j_gene: TRBJ2-1; v_gene: TRBV12-3/TRBV12-4; CDR3aa: CASSPGGGGKFF
len: 13; j_gene: TRBJ2-2; v_gene: TRBV6-5; CDR3aa: CASSSLPRGELFF
len: 14; j_gene: TRBJ2-1; v_gene: TRBV6-2/TRBV6-3; CDR3aa: CASSRLSNFNEQFF
len: 16; j_gene: TRBJ2-3; v_gene: TRBV5-1; CDR3aa: CASSSDRKSGTDTQYF
len: 15; j_gene: TRBJ2-5; v_gene: TRBV5-1; CDR3aa: CASSLSGARQETQYF
len: 15; j_gene: TRBJ1-5; v_gene: TRBV6-2/TRBV6-3; CDR3aa: CASSRRGGGNQPQHF
len: 12; j_gene: TRBJ1-1; v_gene: TRBV12-3/TRBV12-4; CDR3aa: CASSRTPTEAFF
len: 14; j_gene: TRBJ2-7; v_gene: TRBV6-5; CDR3aa: CASSYLGEGGEQYF
len: 16; j_gene: TRBJ2-3; v_gene: TRBV12-3/TRBV12-4; CDR3aa: CASTSIGRSITDTQYF
len: 14; j_gene: TRBJ2-5; v_gene: TRBV5-1; CDR3aa: CASSLAVRGETQYF
len: 19; j_gene: TRBJ2-3; v_gene: TRBV14; CDR3aa: CASSQDYLAGSLGTDTQYF
len: 14; j_gene: TRBJ1-1; v_gene: TRBV20-1; CDR3aa: CSARRPNLNTEAFF
len: 15; j_gene: TRBJ1-4; v_gene: TRBV25-1; CDR3aa: CASSEGDAAREKLFF
len: 18; j_gene: TRBJ2-5; v_gene: TRBV5-1; CDR3aa: CASSLARLAVTKGETQYF